The 16 T cell receptor beta chains reported below all come from one sample, sequenced in a study of blood T cell repertoires in COVID-19. Here immunoSEQ multiplex PCR was the method, and the copy in TCRdb shows in-frame clones only, minus some. The profile shows 80,000 or so clones, 86% of them singletons. Sequencing was done on a sample of peripheral blood. Receptor source: a human donor in a cohort sampled during active COVID-19.

V is TRBV19 and J is TRBJ1-1, with 7 bases fitting TRBD1. The CDR3 is made up of 15 amino acids. The V gene end was trimmed by 3 bases and the J gene end by 3 bases; junction bases not matched to a gene: 7. The germline gives CDR1 LNHDA, CDR2 SQIVND (reference sequence). This CDR3 reads CASSISARGYTEAFF. The DNA for the CDR3 is TGTGCCAGTAGTATTAGCGCCAGGGGGTACACTGAAGCTTTCTTT.

The chain links TRBV5-4 to TRBJ2-2, with a weak D call TRBD1 (6 bases). CDR3 length: 15 amino acids. The V end lost 2 bases, the J end lost 1 base, and 9 bases lay between the germline ends. In germline, CDR1 is SGHNT, CDR2 YYREEE (reference sequence). CDR3 sequence (DNA): TGTGCCAGCAGCTTTGACAGGAAGAACACCGGGGAGCTGTTTTTT. Translation gives CASSFDRKNTGELFF.

This clone was counted a single time. The chain uses TRBV5-4 and TRBJ2-1, with 10 bases aligning to TRBD1. Trimming took 4 bases from V and 7 from J; bases not matched to a gene: 8. Germline V CDR1 and CDR2: SGHNT, YYREEE (reference sequence). The CDR3 sequence is 15 residues long. CDR3 coding DNA: TGTGCCAGCAGCACCGGGACAGGGGTGGTAAATGAGCAGTTCTTC. Translating it yields CASSTGTGVVNEQFF.

The chain joins TRBV7-3 to TRBJ2-7, with 8 positions matching TRBD1. CDR3 length equals 14 residues. CDR1 is SGHTA, CDR2 FQGTGA, per germline. Losses at the gene ends were 1 base for V and 5 bases for J; bases not matched to a gene: 4. In DNA, the CDR3 is TGTGCCAGCAGCTTAAATGCAGGGGGCAACGAGCAGTACTTC. It yields the protein CASSLNAGGNEQYF.

In this sample, this clone turned up a few times. The gene calls are TRBV5-1 and TRBJ2-1; 14 nucleotides align to TRBD2. Germline V gives CDR1 SGHRS, CDR2 YFSETQ. This CDR3 spans 15 amino acids. After removal of 4 bases from V and 8 bases from J, the junction contained 5 bases not matched to a gene. CDR3 coding DNA: TGCGCCAGCAGCCCACGACTAGCGGGAGGGGATGAGCAGTTCTTC. Translating gives CASSPRLAGGDEQFF.

This chain joins TRBV2 and TRBJ2-1; 10 bases map to TRBD2. In germline, CDR1 is SNHLY, CDR2 FYNNEI. This CDR3 is built from 15 residues. V shed 3 bases and J 3 bases; nucleotides not matched to a gene: 2. CDR3 DNA: TGTGCCAGCAGTGACGGACTAGCGGACTACAATGAGCAGTTCTTC. Protein: CASSDGLADYNEQFF.

V and J are TRBV10-3 and TRBJ1-6, with TRBD1 as a possible D gene (5 bases). CDR1 is ENHRY and CDR2 is SYGVKD in the germline V gene. The CDR3 is 13 amino acids. Trimming removed 1 base at V and 11 bases at J, with 9 bases between. The CDR3 loop is CAISEFQGPPLHF. The CDR3 DNA is TGTGCCATCAGTGAGTTCCAGGGTCCACCCCTCCACTTT.

The chain is built from TRBV15 and TRBJ2-1; D gene ambiguous. The V gene lost 3 bases and the J gene lost 8 bases, with 8 bases spanning the gap. The CDR3 runs 12 residues. Looked up from germline, CDR1 is LNHNV and CDR2 is YYDKDF (reference sequence). The CDR3 spells CATSSSGHEQFF. The CDR3, as DNA: TGTGCCACCAGCAGCTCTGGGCATGAGCAGTTCTTC.

V and J are TRBV7-9 and TRBJ2-1, with TRBD2 identical over 9 bases. The CDR3 sequence is 15 residues long. CDR1 is SEHNR, CDR2 FQNEAQ, per germline (reference sequence). V was pared by 5 bases and J by 6 bases, with 8 bases of the junction left unmatched. The CDR3 here is CASSTGLALINEQFF. The CDR3 DNA sequence: TGTGCCAGCAGCACGGGACTAGCTCTAATCAATGAGCAGTTCTTC. The full variable domain, in which reference TRBV7-9 and TRBJ2-1 provide the parts outside the CDR3, is DTGVSQNPRHKITKRGQNVTFRCDPISEHNRLYWYRQTLGQGPEFLTYFQNEAQLEKSRLLSDRFSAERPKGSFSTLEIQRTEQGDSAMYLCASSTGLALINEQFFGPGTRLTVL.

The count of this clone is one. The chain employs TRBV11-3 and TRBJ2-1; the match to TRBD2 covers 16 bases. The length of the CDR3 is 17 residues. V trimming: 4 bases; J trimming: 8 bases; junction bases outside the gene matches: 8. CDR1 SGHNT and CDR2 YENEEA come from the germline V gene. The CDR3 DNA sequence: TGTGCCAGCAGCTCGGGACTAGCGGGAGGGCCGGGGTATGAGCAGTTCTTC. Amino acids: CASSSGLAGGPGYEQFF.

The genes are TRBV11-3 and TRBJ2-1; 8 nucleotides line up with TRBD1. This CDR3 region has 16 residues. Germline lookup yields CDR1 SGHNT and CDR2 YENEEA. J was trimmed by 6 bases and V by 7 bases; bases with no gene match: 14. CDR3 sequence reads: CASTSHKTGASNEQFF. CDR3 sequence (DNA): TGTGCCAGCACCTCCCATAAGACAGGGGCGAGCAATGAGCAGTTCTTC.

The chain has TRBV4-3 and TRBJ1-1; the match to TRBD1 covers 7 bases. CDR1 is LGHNA, CDR2 YSLEER, per germline. Losses at the gene ends were 0 bases for V and 5 bases for J; bases not matched to a gene: 9. CDR3 size: 16 residues. CDR3 in amino acids: CASSQEEGRGDTEAFF. CDR3 in DNA: TGCGCCAGCAGCCAAGAGGAGGGCAGGGGGGATACTGAAGCTTTCTTT.

The chain links TRBV7-2 to TRBJ1-5, with TRBD1 as a possible D gene (6 bases). The CDR3 covers 14 residues. V was shortened by 4 bases and J by 7 bases, with 14 bases between the two germline ends. From germline, CDR1 is SGHTA and CDR2 FQGNSA. The CDR3 nucleotides are TGTGCCAGCAGCTCAGACAGGTCAGGGCAGCCCCAGCATTTT. Amino acid sequence: CASSSDRSGQPQHF. The entire variable domain, with the rest obtained from reference TRBV7-2 and TRBJ1-5, is as follows: GAGVSQSPSNKVTEKGKDVELRCDPISGHTALYWYRQSLGQGLEFLIYFQGNSAPDKSGLPSDRFSAERTGGSVSTLTIQRTQQEDSAVYLCASSSDRSGQPQHFGDGTRLSIL.

The chain joins TRBV7-2 to TRBJ2-3, with D possibly matching TRBD2 (5 bases). Germline V lookup: CDR1 SGHTA, CDR2 FQGNSA. V dropped 1 base and J dropped 3 bases, with 8 bases sitting between them. The CDR3 loop spans 14 amino acids. The CDR3 bases are TGTGCCAGCAGCTTAGTCGGGGTAACAGATACGCAGTATTTT. Translated, it gives CASSLVGVTDTQYF.

The V and J genes are TRBV10-3 and TRBJ2-7; 7 nucleotides match TRBD2. Per the germline V gene, CDR1 is ENHRY and CDR2 is SYGVKD. The CDR3 totals 15 residues. V shed 7 bases and J 0 bases; nucleotides not matched to a gene: 9. CDR3 nucleotide sequence: TGTGCCATCAACGGAGTAGCGGGTAGCTCCTACGAGCAGTACTTC. As protein: CAINGVAGSSYEQYF.

This clone was counted once. The rearrangement links TRBV6-6 to TRBJ1-3; TRBD1 matches at 8 bases. Losses at the gene ends were 5 bases for V and 2 bases for J; bases not matched to a gene: 5. The germline V gene has CDR1 MNHNY and CDR2 SVGAGI (reference sequence). The CDR3 is 15 residues long. The CDR3 loop reads CASSLPDRAGNTIYF. The CDR3 DNA is TGTGCCAGCAGTCTCCCGGACAGGGCTGGAAACACCATATATTTT.